The present T cell receptor (beta chain) was sequenced within a study of beta chain features in type 1 diabetes. At the level of the study: Cell yields, age and gender were similar between patients and healthy donors. General study results and limits: Across patients, naive, central memory and Treg TCRB repertoires exhibited apparently greater similarity than was observed across healthy donors. All four CD4+ subsets from Type 1 diabetes patients carried moderately but significantly shorter TCRB CDR3s. Lower insertion and higher deletion counts appeared at VDJ junctions in type 1 diabetes patients.

This clone was seen more than once but under ten times. Its matching antigen is unknown. As every portion of the isolated RNA was reverse transcribed, the sequencing read expressed TCRB transcripts. Clones were sequenced by immunoSEQ multiplex PCR, and TCRdb holds only the in-frame ones, with some missing. Among about 650,000 clones listed, approximately 13% were seen once. This CDR3 contains 15 residues. V was trimmed by 1 base and J by 5 bases, leaving 12 bases between them. CDR1 and CDR2 from the germline V gene are SGDLS and YYNGEE. The chain uses TRBV9 and TRBJ2-2, with D possibly matching TRBD1 (6 bases). The sequenced material came from naive CD4+ T cells from blood. The receptor comes from a man aged 30 to 45 with type 1 diabetes. CDR3 sequence (DNA): TGTGCCAGCAGCGTAACCAGGGGAAGGACCGGGGAGCTGTTTTTT. Residues: CASSVTRGRTGELFF.